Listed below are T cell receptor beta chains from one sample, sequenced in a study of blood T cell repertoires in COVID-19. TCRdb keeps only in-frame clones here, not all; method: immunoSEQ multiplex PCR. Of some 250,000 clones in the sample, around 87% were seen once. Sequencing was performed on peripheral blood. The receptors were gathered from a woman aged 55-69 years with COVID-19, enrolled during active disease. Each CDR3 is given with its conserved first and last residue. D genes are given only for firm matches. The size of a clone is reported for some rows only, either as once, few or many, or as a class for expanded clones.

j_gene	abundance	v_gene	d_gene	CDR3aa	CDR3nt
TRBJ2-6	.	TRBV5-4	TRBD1	CASSSRQGPSGANVLTF	TGTGCCAGCAGCTCGCGACAGGGTCCCTCTGGGGCCAACGTCCTGACTTTC
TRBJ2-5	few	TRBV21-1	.	CASSKRSWAGTRGLETQYF	TGTGCCAGCAGCAAACGCTCCTGGGCCGGGACTAGAGGTTTGGAGACCCAGTACTTC
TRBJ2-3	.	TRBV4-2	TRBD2	CASTIGGTDTQYF	TGTGCCAGCACCATCGGGGGGACAGATACGCAGTATTTT
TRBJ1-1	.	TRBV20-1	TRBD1	CSASGTGGTEAFF	TGCAGTGCTAGTGGGACAGGGGGCACTGAAGCTTTCTTT
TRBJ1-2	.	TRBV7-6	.	CASSLAGQGSGYTF	TGTGCCAGCAGCTTAGCAGGGCAGGGAAGCGGCTACACCTTC
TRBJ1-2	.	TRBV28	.	CASKRSGTDSYGYTF	TGTGCCAGCAAGAGGTCGGGGACGGACAGCTATGGCTACACCTTC
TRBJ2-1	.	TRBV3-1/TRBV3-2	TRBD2	CASSQGALAGEGFF	TGTGCCAGCAGCCAAGGTGCTTTGGCGGGAGAGGGGTTCTTC
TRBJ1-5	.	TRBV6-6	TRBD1	CASSQGTGGGNQPQHF	TGTGCCAGCAGCCAAGGGACAGGGGGGGGCAATCAGCCCCAGCATTTT
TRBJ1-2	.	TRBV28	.	CAAGGRYGYTF	TGTGCGGCGGGAGGGCGCTATGGCTACACCTTC
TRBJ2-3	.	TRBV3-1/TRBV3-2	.	CASSQAGSTDTQYF	TGTGCCAGCAGCCAAGCGGGTAGCACAGATACGCAGTATTTT
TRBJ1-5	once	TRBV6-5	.	CASRTSGRNQPQHF	TGTGCCAGCAGGACTAGCGGTCGAAATCAGCCCCAGCATTTT
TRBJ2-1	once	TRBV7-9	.	CASSLAGGGNEQFF	TGTGCCAGCAGCTTAGCGGGAGGGGGAAATGAGCAGTTCTTC
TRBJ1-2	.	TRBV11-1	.	CASSLGRGGYTF	TGTGCCAGCAGCTTGGGAAGGGGAGGCTACACCTTC
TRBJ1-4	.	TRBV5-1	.	CASSANGATNEKLFF	TGCGCCAGCAGCGCCAACGGAGCAACTAATGAAAAACTGTTTTTT
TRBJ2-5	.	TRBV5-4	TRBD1	CASSLLDRGHQETQYF	TGTGCCAGCAGCTTGCTGGACAGGGGCCACCAAGAGACCCAGTACTTC
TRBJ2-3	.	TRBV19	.	CASSRGLSDTQYF	TGTGCCAGTAGTCGAGGACTTTCAGATACGCAGTATTTT
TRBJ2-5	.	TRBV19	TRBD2	CASSPELASGSETQYF	TGTGCCAGTAGCCCTGAGTTGGCTAGCGGGAGTGAGACCCAGTACTTC
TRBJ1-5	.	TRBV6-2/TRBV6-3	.	CASSYSTGGGSGAQHF	TGTGCCAGCAGTTACTCGACAGGCGGCGGGTCCGGGGCCCAGCATTTT
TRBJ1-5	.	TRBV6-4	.	CASSKEQGAQPQHF	TGTGCCAGCAGTAAAGAACAGGGAGCGCAGCCCCAGCATTTT
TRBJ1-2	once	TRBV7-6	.	CASSLGTRPYYGYTF	TGTGCCAGCAGCTTGGGGACACGCCCGTACTATGGCTACACCTTC
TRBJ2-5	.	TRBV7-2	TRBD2	CASNPGTSGRGETQYF	TGTGCCAGCAACCCAGGGACTAGCGGGAGAGGAGAGACCCAGTACTTC
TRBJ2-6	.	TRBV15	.	CATSREQNSGANVLTF	TGTGCCACCAGCAGAGAACAAAACTCTGGGGCCAACGTCCTGACTTTC
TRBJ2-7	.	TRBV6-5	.	CASSYSRGYEQYF	TGTGCCAGCAGTTACTCCAGGGGTTACGAGCAGTACTTC
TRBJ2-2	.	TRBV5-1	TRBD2	CASSYGTSGTGELFF	TGCGCCAGCAGTTACGGGACTAGCGGGACCGGGGAGCTGTTTTTT